The rows below give T cell receptor beta chains drawn from one sample of a study of shared clonotypes between healthy human individuals. Libraries were prepared by immunoSEQ multiplex PCR; TCRdb keeps only in-frame clonotypes and omits some of them. This table has about 580,000 clones, roughly 98% appearing once. The sequencing sample was made of naive CD8+ T cells sorted from blood. The origin of the receptors is a man aged 25-45 years in good health. Both conserved end residues are part of each CDR3. Each record gives: clone size, D gene, J gene, V gene, CDR3 protein, CDR3 DNA. The D gene is left open where the match is weak. Some rows have no size entry. The others give once, few or many, or a class for an expanded clone.

-,-,TRBJ1-1,TRBV6-1,CASGEGLMNTEAFF,TGTGCCAGCGGAGAGGGACTTATGAACACTGAAGCTTTCTTT
-,TRBD1,TRBJ2-7,TRBV7-9,CASSGRDREQYF,TGTGCCAGCAGCGGACGGGACAGGGAGCAGTACTTC
once,TRBD1,TRBJ2-2,TRBV11-3,CASSSRTGVAGELFF,TGTGCCAGCAGCTCTCGGACAGGGGTAGCCGGGGAGCTGTTTTTT
-,-,TRBJ2-1,TRBV9,CASSVKGITINEQFF,TGTGCCAGCAGCGTAAAAGGGATCACCATCAATGAGCAGTTCTTC
-,-,TRBJ2-7,TRBV7-9,CASSLRDLNYEQYF,TGTGCCAGCAGCTTACGGGACTTGAACTACGAGCAGTACTTC
-,TRBD2,TRBJ2-7,TRBV6-1,CASSEASWGPRTSGVWEQYF,TGTGCCAGCAGTGAGGCCAGTTGGGGCCCCCGGACTAGCGGAGTTTGGGAGCAGTACTTC
-,-,TRBJ2-7,TRBV5-1,CASSAGYEQYF,TGCGCCAGCAGCGCGGGCTACGAGCAGTACTTC
-,-,TRBJ2-6,TRBV10-3,CAISGSQGSGANVLTF,TGTGCCATCAGCGGAAGCCAGGGATCTGGGGCCAACGTCCTGACTTTC
-,-,TRBJ2-5,TRBV7-9,CASSPRIEGETQYF,TGTGCCAGCAGCCCAAGAATAGAGGGAGAGACCCAGTACTTC
-,-,TRBJ2-3,TRBV7-9,CASSSGTRDTQYF,TGTGCCAGCAGCTCCGGTACGAGGGATACGCAGTATTTT
-,-,TRBJ2-1,TRBV15,CATSRDNEQFF,TGTGCCACCAGCAGAGATAATGAGCAGTTCTTC
-,-,TRBJ1-4,TRBV29-1,CSVVLIGDEKLFF,TGCAGCGTTGTACTCATCGGGGATGAAAAACTGTTTTTT
-,-,TRBJ2-2,TRBV4-2,CASSHPNGDGELFF,TGTGCCAGCAGCCACCCGAACGGGGACGGGGAGCTGTTTTTT
-,TRBD1,TRBJ2-3,TRBV14,CASSQVGTGWTDTQYF,TGTGCCAGCAGCCAAGTCGGGACAGGGTGGACAGATACGCAGTATTTT
-,-,TRBJ2-7,TRBV6-5,CASSYRGTYEQYF,TGTGCCAGCAGTTACCGGGGAACCTACGAGCAGTACTTC
-,-,TRBJ1-1,TRBV27,CASSLSGGRTEAFF,TGTGCCAGCAGTTTATCAGGGGGTAGGACTGAAGCTTTCTTT
-,-,TRBJ2-3,TRBV13,CASSSRETGEDTQYF,TGTGCCAGCAGCTCACGGGAGACTGGGGAAGATACGCAGTATTTT
-,-,TRBJ2-7,TRBV19,CASSIQSTRNSYEQYF,TGTGCCAGTAGTATCCAATCCACGAGAAACTCCTACGAGCAGTACTTC
-,-,TRBJ2-2,TRBV6-1,CASSELLGQNTGELFF,TGTGCCAGCAGTGAATTACTTGGACAGAACACCGGGGAGCTGTTTTTT
-,TRBD1,TRBJ2-2,TRBV6-5,CASSYRTGDNTGELFF,TGTGCCAGCAGTTACAGGACAGGGGACAACACCGGGGAGCTGTTTTTT
-,-,TRBJ2-3,TRBV9,CASSVGQGPDTQYF,TGTGCCAGCAGCGTAGGTCAGGGCCCAGATACGCAGTATTTT
-,-,TRBJ2-1,TRBV5-4,CASSLPGKEFF,TGTGCCAGCAGCTTACCAGGGAAGGAGTTCTTC
-,-,TRBJ2-2,TRBV5-6,CASSSYTGELFF,TGTGCCAGCAGCTCCTACACCGGGGAGCTGTTTTTT
-,-,TRBJ1-4,TRBV7-6,CASSLEGEKLFF,TGTGCCAGCAGCTTAGAGGGGGAAAAACTGTTTTTT
-,TRBD2,TRBJ2-5,TRBV28,CASRIGLADQETQYF,TGTGCCAGCAGAATAGGACTAGCGGACCAAGAGACCCAGTACTTC
-,-,TRBJ2-6,TRBV4-3,CASSQDGGLEGLGVLTF,TGCGCCAGCAGCCAAGATGGCGGTTTAGAGGGCCTCGGGGTCCTGACTTTC
-,-,TRBJ1-2,TRBV29-1,CSVEVGRGYTF,TGCAGCGTTGAGGTTGGAAGGGGCTACACCTTC
-,TRBD2,TRBJ2-5,TRBV7-9,CASSSLAGDLETQYF,TGTGCCAGCAGCTCTTTAGCGGGAGATTTGGAGACCCAGTACTTC
-,TRBD1,TRBJ2-5,TRBV7-9,CASSTTGVGETQYF,TGTGCCAGCAGCACAACAGGGGTTGGAGAGACCCAGTACTTC
once,TRBD1,TRBJ2-5,TRBV15,CATSGLRTGTRETQYF,TGTGCCACCAGCGGACTGAGGACAGGGACGAGAGAGACCCAGTACTTC
-,-,TRBJ1-2,TRBV2,CASSPSPPPNYGYTF,TGTGCCAGCAGCCCTTCCCCCCCGCCTAACTATGGCTACACCTTC
-,TRBD1,TRBJ2-5,TRBV9,CASSELDRGTPLYF,TGTGCCAGCAGCGAACTGGACAGGGGGACTCCCTTGTACTTC
-,-,TRBJ2-7,TRBV2,CASSDSAGSYEQYF,TGTGCCAGCAGTGATTCCGCAGGGTCCTACGAGCAGTACTTC
-,TRBD2,TRBJ2-7,TRBV9,CASSGTSGRSYEQYF,TGTGCCAGCAGCGGGACTAGCGGGAGGAGCTACGAGCAGTACTTC
-,-,TRBJ2-7,TRBV20-1,CSAYRAQQYF,TGCAGTGCTTACAGGGCGCAGCAGTACTTC
once,TRBD1,TRBJ2-7,TRBV11-2,CASSFGGQGYEQYF,TGTGCCAGCAGCTTTGGGGGACAGGGATACGAGCAGTACTTC
-,-,TRBJ1-3,TRBV30,CAWSQGSGNTIYF,TGTGCCTGGAGTCAGGGCTCAGGAAACACCATATATTTT
-,TRBD2,TRBJ2-7,TRBV7-2,CASSLVGRTSGVPSYEQYF,TGTGCCAGCAGCTTAGTCGGACGGACTAGCGGCGTCCCCTCCTACGAGCAGTACTTC
-,-,TRBJ2-3,TRBV9,CASSVAVTDTQYF,TGTGCCAGCAGCGTAGCGGTCACAGATACGCAGTATTTT
-,-,TRBJ2-7,TRBV27,CASSSRNYEQYF,TGTGCCAGCAGTTCCCGAAACTACGAGCAGTACTTC
-,-,TRBJ1-2,TRBV10-2,CASSEAGRRTGGDGYTF,TGCGCCAGCAGTGAGGCCGGTAGGAGGACCGGAGGGGATGGCTACACCTTC
-,-,TRBJ2-5,TRBV4-1,CASSQGHGGSEETQYF,TGCGCCAGCAGCCAAGGGCATGGGGGCTCGGAAGAGACCCAGTACTTC
-,TRBD1,TRBJ1-5,TRBV27,CASRQGNQPQHF,TGTGCCAGCAGACAGGGGAATCAGCCCCAGCATTTT
once,-,TRBJ2-5,TRBV7-2,CASSSTGYQETQYF,TGTGCCAGCAGCTCAACAGGGTACCAAGAGACCCAGTACTTC
-,-,TRBJ2-7,TRBV28,CASSGLLGRYEQYF,TGTGCCAGCAGTGGACTGTTGGGCAGGTACGAGCAGTACTTC
-,TRBD2,TRBJ2-7,TRBV27,CASNIAGSYEQYF,TGTGCCAGCAACATAGCGGGGTCCTACGAGCAGTACTTC
-,-,TRBJ2-1,TRBV27,CASSFWGGGSGEQFF,TGTGCCAGCAGTTTTTGGGGTGGTGGGAGTGGTGAGCAGTTCTTC
-,-,TRBJ2-3,TRBV5-1,CASSLWDGTDTQYF,TGCGCCAGCAGCCTCTGGGACGGCACAGATACGCAGTATTTT
-,-,TRBJ1-2,TRBV2,CASVGRGYTF,TGTGCCAGCGTAGGGCGCGGCTACACCTTC
-,-,TRBJ2-1,TRBV7-2,CASSSPPYNEQFF,TGTGCCAGCAGCTCGCCTCCCTACAATGAGCAGTTCTTC